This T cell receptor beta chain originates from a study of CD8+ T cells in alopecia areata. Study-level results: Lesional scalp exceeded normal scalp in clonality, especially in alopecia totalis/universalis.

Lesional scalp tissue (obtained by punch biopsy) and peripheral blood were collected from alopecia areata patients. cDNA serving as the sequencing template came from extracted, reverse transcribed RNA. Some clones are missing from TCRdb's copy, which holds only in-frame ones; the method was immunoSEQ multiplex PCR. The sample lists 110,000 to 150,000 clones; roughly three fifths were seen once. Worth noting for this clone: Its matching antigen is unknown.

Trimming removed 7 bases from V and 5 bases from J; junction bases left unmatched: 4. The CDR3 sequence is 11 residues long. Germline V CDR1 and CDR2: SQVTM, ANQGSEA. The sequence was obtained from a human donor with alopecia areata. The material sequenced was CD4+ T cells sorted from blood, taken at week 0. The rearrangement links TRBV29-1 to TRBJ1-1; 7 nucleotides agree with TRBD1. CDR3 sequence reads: CSGYRGTEAFF. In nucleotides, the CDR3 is TGCAGCGGCTACAGGGGAACTGAAGCTTTCTTT.